The 12 T cell receptor beta chains in this list originate from one sample, sequenced in a study of long-term antiretroviral therapy in people with HIV. They ran version v3.0 of the immunoSEQ assay at survey level. Clones were read by immunoSEQ multiplex PCR, and TCRdb kept only the in-frame ones, dropping some. The table lists 20,000 to 25,000 clones, about 80% of them singletons, with 11% in the top ten. Sequencing was performed on unsorted PBMCs, taken 1.1 years before starting antiretroviral therapy. The receptor source for this set is a woman aged 40-49 years with HIV.

J is TRBJ1-1 and V is TRBV5-1, with unresolved D. Trimming shortened V by 5 bases and J by 1 base, and 21 bases separated the two germline ends. Per germline, CDR1 SGHRS and CDR2 YFSETQ. This CDR3 is 17 amino acids long. The CDR3: CASRYLLDLKSNTEAFF. The CDR3 DNA reads as TGCGCCAGCAGATATTTGCTGGACTTAAAATCGAACACTGAAGCTTTCTTT.

The chain recombines TRBV27 with TRBJ2-7, with 8 nucleotides matching TRBD2. The germline gives CDR1 MNHEY, CDR2 SMNVEV (reference sequence). The CDR3 extends over 16 amino acids. The ends lost 0 bases at V and 3 bases at J; junction bases unmatched: 7. The CDR3, as DNA: TGTGCCAGCAGTTTATCGGTACCGGGGGGGATCTACGAGCAGTACTTC. Translated, it gives CASSLSVPGGIYEQYF.

The CDR3 bases are TGTGCCAGCGTCGCAGGACACCCACTCACTGAAGCTTTCTTT. Protein sequence: CASVAGHPLTEAFF. The chain recombines TRBV7-9 with TRBJ1-1; possible D gene TRBD1, 5 bases. The CDR3 runs to 14 residues. Germline values: CDR1 SEHNR, CDR2 FQNEAQ (reference sequence). V gave up 8 bases and J gave up 4 bases, with 17 bases separating them.

The CDR3, as DNA: TGCGCCAGCAGCTCGGGACTAGCGGGAACCGGGGAGCTGTTTTTT. Amino acids: CASSSGLAGTGELFF. The chain couples TRBV5-1 to TRBJ2-2; 13 bases agree with TRBD2. Germline V lookup: CDR1 SGHRS, CDR2 YFSETQ. J gave up 5 bases and V 3 bases, and 1 base lay outside the gene matches. CDR3 length: 15 amino acids.

The chain recombines TRBV27 with TRBJ1-5; a weak D match, TRBD1 (6 bases). CDR1 MNHEY and CDR2 SMNVEV come from the germline V gene (reference sequence). The CDR3 is made up of 14 amino acids. Trimming left V 6 bases short and J 5 bases short, with 14 bases between. The CDR3: CASRPYREDQPQHF. For the CDR3, the DNA is TGTGCCAGCAGACCCTACAGGGAGGATCAGCCCCAGCATTTT.

Here the CDR3 DNA reads TGTGCCAGCAGTTTCCGGCCTAGCGGGACAGGTGAGCAGTTCTTC. It codes for CASSFRPSGTGEQFF. The chain is built from TRBV6-5 and TRBJ2-1; possibly TRBD2 for D (9 bases). Trimming took 4 bases from V and 9 from J, leaving 19 bases between them. Per the germline V gene, CDR1 is MNHEY and CDR2 is SVGAGI. CDR3 length equals 15 residues.

The chain uses TRBV5-6 and TRBJ2-2; D gene ambiguous. V shed 0 bases and J shed 2 bases, with 8 bases lying between them. CDR3 length: 15 residues. Germline CDR1 and CDR2: SGHDT and YYEEEE. The DNA for the CDR3 is TGTGCCAGCAGCTTGGTGCACGATAACACCGGGGAGCTGTTTTTT. As protein: CASSLVHDNTGELFF.

The genes are TRBV9 and TRBJ2-1; TRBD2 aligns across 10 bases. With 0 bases clipped from V and 5 bases from J, the junction kept 8 bases outside the gene matches. Germline V lookup: CDR1 SGDLS, CDR2 YYNGEE. This CDR3 is 17 amino acids long. In DNA form, the CDR3 reads TGTGCCAGCAGCGTAGCTACGAGCGGGGGGGCCAACAATGAGCAGTTCTTC. Translation: CASSVATSGGANNEQFF.

The chain recombines TRBV9 with TRBJ1-2, with TRBD1 identical over 7 bases. Germline CDR1 and CDR2: SGDLS and YYNGEE. CDR3 length: 13 residues. J lost 5 bases, V lost 0 bases, and 1 base had no gene match. In DNA, the CDR3 is TGTGCCAGCAGCGTAGGACAGGGATATGGCTACACCTTC. Translation: CASSVGQGYGYTF. The full variable domain, its missing parts supplied by reference TRBV9 and TRBJ1-2, is DSGVTQTPKHLITATGQRVTLRCSPRSGDLSVYWYQQSLDQGLQFLIQYYNGEERAKGNILERFSAQQFPDLHSELNLSSLELGDSALYFCASSVGQGYGYTFGSGTRLTVV.

This clone was seen only once. The genes are TRBV4-2 and TRBJ1-5, with 10 bases fitting TRBD1. V shed 4 bases and J 3 bases; nucleotides not matched to a gene: 9. The CDR3 is 17 amino acids. CDR1 LGHNA and CDR2 YNFKEQ come from the germline V gene. CDR3 sequence (DNA): TGTGCCAGCAGCCCGGACAGGGGGGTGGAGGACAATCAGCCCCAGCATTTT. Its translation: CASSPDRGVEDNQPQHF.

The rearrangement links TRBV5-1 to TRBJ2-1; D uncertain. Germline V lookup: CDR1 SGHRS, CDR2 YFSETQ. This CDR3 has 14 amino acids. V was clipped by 0 bases and J by 0 bases, with 4 bases between them. CDR3 sequence reads: CASSLAGSYNEQFF. CDR3 bases: TGCGCCAGCAGCTTGGCAGGCTCCTACAATGAGCAGTTCTTC.

The chain recombines TRBV27 with TRBJ1-5; the D is unclear. The CDR3 has 13 residues. Between the trimmed V and J ends, which lost 3 bases and 3 bases, there was a span of 6 bases. Germline V gives CDR1 MNHEY, CDR2 SMNVEV (reference sequence). Here the CDR3 reads CASSFNINQPQHF. The CDR3 nucleotides read TGTGCCAGCAGTTTTAACATCAATCAGCCCCAGCATTTT.